This T cell receptor beta chain was found in a study of tumor T cells in aggressive B-cell lymphoma. The CDR3 is made up of 14 amino acids. The V gene's germline CDR1 is SGDLS and CDR2 YYNGEE. With respect to this clone: One junction end does not reproduce the germline sequence, and a read error may be involved. Other DNA variants within this sample encode the same CDR3.

Produced via immunoSEQ multiplex PCR; TCRdb's table is partial and in-frame only. The sample has 6,000 to 8,500 clones; roughly four fifths are singletons. This receptor was obtained from an adult with diffuse large B cell lymphoma. Source material: tumor tissue. The J gene is TRBJ2-7, the V gene TRBV9; weak D call: TRBD2 (6 bases). The CDR3 loop reads CASSARDSSYEQYF. Here the CDR3 DNA reads TGTGCCAGCAGCGCCCGGGACTCCTCCTACGAGCAGTACTTT.